This entry lists 8 T cell receptor beta chains sequenced from one sample in a study of tumor and adjacent non-tumor tissue in lung cancer. A modified ARM-PCR protocol with three rounds of nested PCR amplified TCRbeta. TCRdb re-called the multiplex PCR reads through MiXCR, storing one row per CDR3 protein. The sample records around 75,000 distinct CDR3 sequences, around 70% being singletons. RNA was extracted from bulk tissue without any cell sorting. Distant lung tissue was collected more than 3 cm away from the tumor edge. Sequencing input: distant non-tumor lung tissue. These receptors were collected from a woman aged 45-65 years with non-small cell lung cancer.

This clonotype was seen a single time. This may come from a read error, since a much larger clone is one base off. This chain uses TRBV20-1 with TRBJ2-1; D ambiguous. The CDR3 is 13 amino acids. The germline V gene has CDR1 DFQATT and CDR2 SNEGSKA (reference sequence). Written as DNA, the CDR3 is TGCTGTGCTAGAGAACCGGTTCTCAATGAGCAGTTCTTC. Residues: CCAREPVLNEQFF.

This clonotype showed up many times. This rearrangement joins TRBV20-1 to TRBJ2-4; D uncertain. Trimming left V 3 bases short and J 0 bases short, with 6 bases between. This CDR3 region has 13 residues. Germline loops: CDR1 DFQATT, CDR2 SNEGSKA (reference sequence). The CDR3 sequence is CSASVLAKNIQYF. The CDR3 DNA reads as TGCAGTGCTAGCGTCCTAGCCAAAAACATTCAGTACTTC.

A note on this clonotype: Germline and junction disagree at one end, which may indicate a read error. The V call is TRBV20-1, the J call TRBJ2-1; the D gene is possibly TRBD1 (5 bases). This CDR3 has 14 amino acids. The germline CDR1 and CDR2 sequences are DFQATT and SNEGSKA (reference sequence). The CDR3 DNA reads TGCAGTGTTAGAGGCAGGATGGGGCACAATGAGCAGTTCTTC. The encoded protein is CSVRGRMGHNEQFF.

A word on this clonotype: This clone may be a read error of a much larger clone one base away. The chain couples TRBV7-8 to TRBJ2-3; D gene ambiguous. CDR3 length: 14 residues. Germline assignment: CDR1 SGHVS and CDR2 FQNEAQ. The ends were cut back, 7 bases at V and 4 bases at J, with 15 bases in the middle. The CDR3 region is CASNSPRFPDTQYF. The CDR3 nucleotides read TGTGCCAGCAACTCTCCTAGATTCCCAGATACGCAGTATTTT. The entire variable domain, with the rest obtained from reference TRBV7-8 and TRBJ2-3, is as follows: GAGVSQSPRYKVAKRGQDVALRCDPISGHVSLFWYQQALGQGPEFLTYFQNEAQLDKSGLPSDRFFAERPEGSVSTLKIQRTQQEDSAVYLCASNSPRFPDTQYFGPGTRLTVL.

As concerns this clonotype: It may be a read error: a sequence one base away is much more abundant. J is TRBJ2-2 and V is TRBV20-1; D is ambiguous. Germline CDR1 reads DFQATT; CDR2 reads SNEGSKA (reference sequence). There are 15 residues in the CDR3. The CDR3: CGATRSSLNTGELFF. In DNA form, the CDR3 reads TGCGGTGCTACCCGATCATCTCTGAACACCGGGGAGCTGTTTTTT.

With respect to this clonotype: Sequence at one end of the junction differs from germline and may be a read error. This chain links TRBV20-1 with TRBJ1-3, with a tentative D call TRBD1 (5 bases). The CDR3 sequence is 14 residues long. Germline assignment: CDR1 DFQATT and CDR2 SNEGSKA (reference sequence). This CDR3 is CGARGVFSGNTIYF. CDR3 coding DNA: TGCGGTGCTAGGGGAGTTTTCTCTGGAAACACCATATATTTT.

With regard to this clonotype: An end of the junction differs from the germline gene, which may be a read error. V gene TRBV20-1 combines with J gene TRBJ2-1; D uncertain. The germline V gene has CDR1 DFQATT and CDR2 SNEGSKA (reference sequence). The CDR3 spans 12 residues. The CDR3 here is CSAREENNEQSF. CDR3 DNA sequence: TGCAGTGCTAGAGAGGAAAACAATGAGCAGTCCTTC.

This clonotype was seen ten or more times. This sequence joins TRBV12-3 or TRBV12-4 and TRBJ1-5, with TRBD1 matching 8 bases. V gave up 6 bases and J gave up 2 bases; unmatched junction bases: 9. The CDR3 extends over 16 amino acids. The CDR3 region is CASSNAGQGGNQPQHF. In DNA form, the CDR3 reads TGTGCCAGCAGCAACGCTGGACAGGGTGGCAATCAGCCCCAGCATTTT.